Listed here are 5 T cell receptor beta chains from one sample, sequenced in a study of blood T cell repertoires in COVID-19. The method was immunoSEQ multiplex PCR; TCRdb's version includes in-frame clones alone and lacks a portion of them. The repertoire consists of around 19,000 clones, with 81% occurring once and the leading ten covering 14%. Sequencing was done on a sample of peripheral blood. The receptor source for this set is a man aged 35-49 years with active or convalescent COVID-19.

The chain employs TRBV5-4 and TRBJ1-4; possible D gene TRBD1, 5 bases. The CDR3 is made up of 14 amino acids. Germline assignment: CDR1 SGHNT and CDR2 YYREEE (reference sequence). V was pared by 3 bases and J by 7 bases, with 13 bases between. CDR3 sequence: CASSSQASSEKLFF. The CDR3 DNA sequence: TGTGCCAGCAGCTCACAGGCTTCCAGTGAAAAACTGTTTTTT.

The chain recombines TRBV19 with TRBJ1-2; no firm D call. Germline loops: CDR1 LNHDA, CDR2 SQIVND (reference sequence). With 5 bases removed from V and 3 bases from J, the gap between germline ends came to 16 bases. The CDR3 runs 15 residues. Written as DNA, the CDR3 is TGTGCCAGTAGTCTAATTGAGGCGGGTCACTATGGCTACACCTTC. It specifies CASSLIEAGHYGYTF.

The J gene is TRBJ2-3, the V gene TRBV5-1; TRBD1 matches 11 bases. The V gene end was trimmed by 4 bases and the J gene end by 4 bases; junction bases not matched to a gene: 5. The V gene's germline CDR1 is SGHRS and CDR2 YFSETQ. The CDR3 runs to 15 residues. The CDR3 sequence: CASSQGTGGSDTQYF. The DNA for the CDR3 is TGCGCCAGCAGCCAGGGGACAGGGGGGTCAGATACGCAGTATTTT.

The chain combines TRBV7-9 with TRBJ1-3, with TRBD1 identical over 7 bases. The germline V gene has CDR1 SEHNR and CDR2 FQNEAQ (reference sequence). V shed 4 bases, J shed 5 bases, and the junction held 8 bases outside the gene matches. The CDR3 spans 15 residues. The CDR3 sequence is CASSYWTGTRNTIYF. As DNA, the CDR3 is TGTGCCAGCAGCTATTGGACAGGAACGCGAAACACCATATATTTT.

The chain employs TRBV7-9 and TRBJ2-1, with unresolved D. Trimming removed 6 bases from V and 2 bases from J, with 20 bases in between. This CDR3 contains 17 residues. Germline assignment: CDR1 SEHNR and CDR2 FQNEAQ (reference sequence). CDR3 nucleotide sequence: TGTGCCAGCAGGTTCCTTCGAATGGCGGTACCCTACAATGAGCAGTTCTTC. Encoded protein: CASRFLRMAVPYNEQFF.